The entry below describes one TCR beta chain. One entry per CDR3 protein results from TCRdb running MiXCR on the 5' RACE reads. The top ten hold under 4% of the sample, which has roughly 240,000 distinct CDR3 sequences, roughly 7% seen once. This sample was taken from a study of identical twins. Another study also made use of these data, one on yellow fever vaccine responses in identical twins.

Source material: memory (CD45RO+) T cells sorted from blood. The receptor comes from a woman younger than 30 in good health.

CDR3 sequence reads: CSARTGVGYYGYTF. Here the CDR3 DNA reads TGCAGTGCTAGAACAGGGGTGGGGTACTATGGCTACACCTTC. The chain recombines TRBV20-1 with TRBJ1-2, with 7 bases lining up with TRBD1. This CDR3 contains 14 residues. The J segment lost 3 bases and the V segment lost 2 bases, leaving 6 bases of the junction unmatched. Germline CDR1 is DFQATT and CDR2 is SNEGSKA (reference sequence).